This T cell receptor beta chain was observed in a study of technical replicates of blood from several donors. This CDR3 region has 15 residues. Germline V gene lookup returns CDR1 SGDLS and CDR2 YYNGEE. V lost 5 bases, J lost 6 bases, and 11 bases stayed unmatched. Sequencing used immunoSEQ multiplex PCR; TCRdb keeps in-frame clones, though not all of them. The sample records around 70,000 clones, approximately 96% being singletons. Sequencing input: T cells isolated from PBMCs. This clonotype was obtained from a human donor in good health. The chain combines TRBV9 with TRBJ2-7; TRBD1 matches 10 bases. The CDR3 here is CASRDDETGGGEQYF. DNA for the CDR3: TGTGCCAGCAGGGACGACGAGACAGGGGGCGGCGAGCAGTACTTC.